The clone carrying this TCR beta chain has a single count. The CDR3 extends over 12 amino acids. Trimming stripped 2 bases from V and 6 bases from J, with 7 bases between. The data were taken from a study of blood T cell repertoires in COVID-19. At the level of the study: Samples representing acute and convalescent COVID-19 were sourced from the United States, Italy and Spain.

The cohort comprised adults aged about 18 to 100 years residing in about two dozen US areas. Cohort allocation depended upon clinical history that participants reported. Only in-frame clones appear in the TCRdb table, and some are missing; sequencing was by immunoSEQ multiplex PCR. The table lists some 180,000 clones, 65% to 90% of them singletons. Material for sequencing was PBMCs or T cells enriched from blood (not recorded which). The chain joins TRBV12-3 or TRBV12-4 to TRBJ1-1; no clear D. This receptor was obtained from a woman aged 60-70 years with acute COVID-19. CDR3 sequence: CASSLWQSEAFF. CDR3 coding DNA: TGTGCCAGCAGTTTATGGCAGTCTGAAGCTTTCTTT.